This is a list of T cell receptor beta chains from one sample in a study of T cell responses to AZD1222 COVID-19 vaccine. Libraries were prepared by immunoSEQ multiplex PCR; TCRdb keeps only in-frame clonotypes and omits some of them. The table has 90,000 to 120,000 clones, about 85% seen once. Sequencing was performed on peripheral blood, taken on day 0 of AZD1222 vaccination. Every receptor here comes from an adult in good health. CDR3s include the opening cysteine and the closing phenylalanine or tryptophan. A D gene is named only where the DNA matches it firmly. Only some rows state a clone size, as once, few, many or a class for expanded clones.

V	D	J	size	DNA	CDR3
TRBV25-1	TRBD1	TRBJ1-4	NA	TGTGCCAGCAGTGAGGTGGACAGGAGGAATGAAAAACTGTTTTTT	CASSEVDRRNEKLFF
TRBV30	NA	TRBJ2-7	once	TGTGCCTGGAATTGGGGCACAAGCTCCTACGAGCAGTACTTC	CAWNWGTSSYEQYF
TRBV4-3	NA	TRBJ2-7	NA	TGCGCCAGCTCCCATAGGGGGGACGAGCAGTACTTC	CASSHRGDEQYF
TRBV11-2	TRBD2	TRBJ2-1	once	TGTGCCAGCAGCCTACCCGGGACTAGCGGGAAATATGAGCAGTTCTTC	CASSLPGTSGKYEQFF
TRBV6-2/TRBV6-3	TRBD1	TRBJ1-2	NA	TGTGCCAGCAGTTACTCGAGACAGGGGATCGCTGGCTACACCTTC	CASSYSRQGIAGYTF
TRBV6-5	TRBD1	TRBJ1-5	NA	TGTGCCAGCAGCGCGACAGGGAATCAGCCCCAGCATTTT	CASSATGNQPQHF
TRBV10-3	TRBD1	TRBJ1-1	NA	TGTGCCATCAACCGGGACAGGGTTGGAGCCACTGAAGCTTTCTTT	CAINRDRVGATEAFF
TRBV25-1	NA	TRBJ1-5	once	TGTGCCAGCATGGCAGATCCTATAAGCAATCAGCCCCAGCATTTT	CASMADPISNQPQHF
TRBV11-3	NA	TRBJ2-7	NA	TGTGCCAGCAGCTTAGTCAACTCCCTCGAGCAGTACTTC	CASSLVNSLEQYF
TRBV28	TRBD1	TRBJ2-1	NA	TGTGCCAGCAGAGTTAGGGACAGGGCCTACAATGAGCAGTTCTTC	CASRVRDRAYNEQFF
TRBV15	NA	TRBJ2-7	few	TGTGCCACCAGCTCATCAAGGTTCGGCTACGAGCAGTACTTC	CATSSSRFGYEQYF
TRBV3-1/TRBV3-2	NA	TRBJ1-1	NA	TGTGCCAGCAGCCAAGATGACACTGAAGCTTTCTTT	CASSQDDTEAFF
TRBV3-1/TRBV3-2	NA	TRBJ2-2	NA	TGTGCCAGCAGCCAAGATGACTTTACCGGGGAGCTGTTTTTT	CASSQDDFTGELFF